The next 32 T cell receptor beta chains were all read from a single sample in a study of T-cell reconstitution after alpha-beta-depleted transplantation in children. Unique molecular identifiers were used to barcode this TCRbeta library. TCRdb reprocessed the PCR reads via MiXCR and lists one record per CDR3 protein. Of around 580,000 distinct CDR3 sequences in the sample, roughly 23% are singletons; the top ten hold roughly an eighth. Sequencing used PBMCs, mostly from graft donor cells, obtained 360 days after TCRalphabeta/CD19-depleted stem cell transplant. The source is a boy under three years old who had a stem cell transplant for acute myeloid leukemia, so the T cells may come from the graft donor.

Only a few counts were recorded for this clonotype. This chain links TRBV20-1 with TRBJ2-3; 15 positions match TRBD2. Germline CDR1 and CDR2: DFQATT and SNEGSKA (reference sequence). The CDR3 spans 14 residues. The V segment lost 7 bases and the J segment 5 bases; nucleotides outside the gene matches: 4. DNA for the CDR3: TGCAGTGTTCGGACTAGCGGGGGGGTAGATACGCAGTATTTT. It translates to CSVRTSGGVDTQYF.

V usage is TRBV6-7 and J usage is TRBJ2-6, with D possibly matching TRBD2 (5 bases). TRBV6-7 falls under the ORF class, with uncertain function. The CDR3 is made up of 18 amino acids. The V end lost 2 bases, the J end lost 0 bases, and 14 bases lay between the germline ends. CDR3 bases: TGTGCCAGCAGTTACCCCGGATCGGAGGCCTCTGGGGCCAACGTCCTGACTTTC. Its protein is CASSYPGSEASGANVLTF.

This clonotype has a count of ten or more. The chain links TRBV6-5 to TRBJ2-1; TRBD1 aligns across 9 bases. With 1 base clipped from V and 7 bases from J, the junction kept 5 bases outside the gene matches. The CDR3 totals 15 residues. From germline, CDR1 is MNHEY and CDR2 SVGAGI. The CDR3 spells CASSYFGTGRNEQFF. The CDR3 nucleotides read TGTGCCAGCAGTTACTTCGGGACAGGGCGAAATGAGCAGTTCTTC.

The CDR3: CSARDRGGKHYGYTF. CDR3 bases: TGCAGTGCTAGAGATAGGGGGGGGAAACACTATGGCTACACCTTC. This chain links TRBV20-1 with TRBJ1-2; tentatively, D is TRBD1 (6 bases). This CDR3 has 15 amino acids. V was cut by 0 bases and J by 3 bases, with 14 bases left in between. CDR1 and CDR2 from the germline V gene are DFQATT and SNEGSKA (reference sequence).

DNA for the CDR3: TGCAGTTTCAGAAAGAGCACCGGGGAGCTGTTTTTT. It translates to CSFRKSTGELFF. This chain joins TRBV20-1 and TRBJ2-2, with D hard to call. The ends were cut back, 8 bases at V and 4 bases at J, with 11 bases in the middle. This CDR3 is 12 amino acids long. Germline V lookup: CDR1 DFQATT, CDR2 SNEGSKA (reference sequence).

The chain joins TRBV18 to TRBJ2-1; D is unresolved. The CDR3 has 12 amino acids. V lost 3 bases and J lost 8, with 8 bases in between. Germline V gives CDR1 KGHSH, CDR2 LQKENI. The CDR3 nucleotides are TGTGCCAGCTCACCCGGCTTCGATGAGCAGTTCTTC. It encodes CASSPGFDEQFF. Full variable domain (rest looked up from reference TRBV18 and TRBJ2-1): NAGVMQNPRHLVRRRGQEARLRCSPMKGHSHVYWYRQLPEEGLKFMVYLQKENIIDESGMPKERFSAEFPKEGPSILRIQQVVRGDSAAYFCASSPGFDEQFFGPGTRLTVL.

The J gene is TRBJ1-2, the V gene TRBV21-1. TRBV21-1 is termed a pseudogene. The CDR3 runs 17 residues. This chain's CDR3 is CASSSYSTRPIIRGYTF. CDR3 nucleotides: TGTGCCAGCAGCTCCTACTCGACAAGGCCCATTATTCGGGGCTACACCTTC.

CDR3 DNA: TGTGCCAGCAGTTACTCTTCGGGGTGGGTGAGCTCCTACGAGCAGTACTTC. The encoded protein is CASSYSSGWVSSYEQYF. V is TRBV6-5 and J is TRBJ2-7, with D maybe TRBD2 (5 bases). This CDR3 region has 17 residues. The germline V gene encodes CDR1 MNHEY and CDR2 SVGAGI. V gave up 0 bases and J gave up 0 bases, with 15 bases separating them.

The chain is built from TRBV4-2 and TRBJ2-6; D may match TRBD1 or TRBD2 (6 bases each). CDR3 length: 19 amino acids. V lost 2 bases, J lost 0 bases, and 17 bases lay in between. CDR1 is LGHNA, CDR2 YNFKEQ, per germline. DNA for the CDR3: TGTGCCAGCAGCCAAAGATGGGGGGCCCCCCCCTCTGGGGCCAACGTCCTGACTTTC. This encodes CASSQRWGAPPSGANVLTF.

The table lists this clonotype with a few counts. The V call is TRBV15, the J call TRBJ2-7; 8 nucleotides agree with TRBD2. With 0 bases clipped from V and 3 bases from J, the junction kept 4 bases outside the gene matches. CDR3 length equals 15 residues. Germline V gene data show CDR1 as LNHNV and CDR2 as YYDKDF (reference sequence). Here the CDR3 reads CATSRDLSGGYEQYV. CDR3 in DNA: TGTGCCACCAGCAGAGATCTGAGCGGGGGCTACGAGCAGTACGTC.

This clonotype has a handful of counts. The rearrangement links TRBV12-3 or TRBV12-4 to TRBJ2-5; no reliable D call. Trimming stripped 4 bases from V and 5 bases from J, with 17 bases between. The CDR3 runs 15 residues. The DNA of the CDR3 is TGTGCCAGCAGTTCTTCCCCTCGGTCGTTGGAGACCCAGTACTTC. Translating it yields CASSSSPRSLETQYF.

This clonotype was recorded at least ten times. The V and J genes are TRBV20-1 and TRBJ2-7, with D tentatively TRBD1 (6 bases). Germline V gene sequence: CDR1 DFQATT, CDR2 SNEGSKA (reference sequence). This CDR3 comprises 14 residues. Trimming pared 0 bases from V and 3 bases from J, leaving 12 bases between. CDR3 protein: CSARDRRQVYEQYV. The CDR3 region has the DNA TGCAGTGCTAGAGACCGGAGACAGGTCTACGAGCAGTACGTC.

This clonotype was detected only a few times. The V gene is TRBV20-1, the J gene TRBJ2-5, with unresolved D. CDR3 length equals 12 residues. V was clipped by 2 bases and J by 1 base, with 5 bases between them. Germline CDR1 and CDR2: DFQATT and SNEGSKA (reference sequence). CDR3 residues: CSARSRQETQYF. DNA of the CDR3: TGCAGTGCTAGAAGTCGCCAAGAGACCCAGTACTTC.

In its sample, this clonotype was seen many times. This chain uses TRBV7-3 with TRBJ2-1; D remains unclear. V was shortened by 4 bases and J by 7 bases, with 11 bases between the two germline ends. Germline loops: CDR1 SGHTA, CDR2 FQGTGA. This CDR3 comprises 13 residues. This CDR3 is CASSSSSINEQFF. The CDR3 region has the DNA TGTGCCAGCAGCTCATCAAGCATTAATGAGCAGTTCTTC.

This clonotype was picked up a small number of times. V gene TRBV20-1 combines with J gene TRBJ1-1; no clear D. The V gene lost 0 bases and the J gene lost 6 bases, with 11 bases spanning the gap. CDR3 size: 13 residues. The germline V gene has CDR1 DFQATT and CDR2 SNEGSKA (reference sequence). The CDR3 DNA reads as TGCAGTGCTAGAGATCCGGGGTTGCCTGAAGCTTTCTTT. Translation gives CSARDPGLPEAFF.

Only a few counts were recorded for this clonotype. The chain links TRBV6-1 to TRBJ1-1; D remains unclear. The V and J ends lost 7 bases and 4 bases respectively, with 16 bases between them. Per germline, CDR1 MNHNS and CDR2 SASEGT. This CDR3 is 14 amino acids long. The CDR3 sequence: CASTARVESTEAFF. The DNA of the CDR3 is TGTGCCAGCACGGCGAGGGTCGAGAGCACTGAAGCTTTCTTT.

This clonotype was found a few times. The chain employs TRBV12-3 or TRBV12-4 and TRBJ2-7, with 12 bases aligning to TRBD2. V shed 5 bases and J 3 bases; nucleotides not matched to a gene: 11. There are 17 residues in the CDR3. CDR3 nucleotides: TGTGCCAGCAGTCCAAGGGGACTAGCGGGTCTTTTCTACGAGCAGTACGTC. Amino acid sequence: CASSPRGLAGLFYEQYV.

Only a few counts were recorded for this clonotype. V and J are TRBV29-1 and TRBJ2-1; 7 bases line up with TRBD1. Germline values: CDR1 SQVTM, CDR2 ANQGSEA. There are 15 residues in the CDR3. J lost 6 bases, V lost 5 bases, and 13 bases had no gene match. CDR3 in amino acids: CSVTDRVGNINEQFF. Here the CDR3 DNA reads TGCAGCGTTACCGACAGGGTTGGGAATATCAATGAGCAGTTCTTC.

V and J are TRBV11-2 and TRBJ2-3, with 7 bases matching TRBD2. Unmatched junction bases numbered 11, after V lost 3 bases and J lost 2 bases. This CDR3 is 17 amino acids long. Germline V CDR1 and CDR2: SGHAT, FQNNGV. CDR3 in DNA: TGTGCCAGCAGCTTCCTTAGGGAGCGGGGTCTCACAGATACGCAGTATTTT. Protein sequence: CASSFLRERGLTDTQYF.

This clonotype occurred many times. The gene calls are TRBV29-1 and TRBJ2-3; D may be TRBD2 (5 bases). With 6 bases removed from V and 2 bases from J, the gap between germline ends came to 18 bases. CDR1 and CDR2 from the germline V gene are SQVTM and ANQGSEA. There are 15 residues in the CDR3. The DNA of the CDR3 is TGCAGCGTCCGTGTGGACTTGACGTCCACAGATACGCAGTATTTT. Protein product: CSVRVDLTSTDTQYF.

In its sample, this clonotype was seen a few times. V gene TRBV12-3 or TRBV12-4 combines with J gene TRBJ2-3; D perhaps matches TRBD2 (5 bases). V lost 8 bases and J lost 4, with 10 bases in between. The CDR3 has 12 amino acids. CDR3 in DNA: TGTGCCAGCGGACTTCGCGCAGATACGCAGTATTTT. Translating gives CASGLRADTQYF.

The chain uses TRBV20-1 and TRBJ1-4; 11 positions agree with TRBD1. The V gene end was trimmed by 6 bases and the J gene end by 3 bases; junction bases not matched to a gene: 6. Germline V CDR1 and CDR2: DFQATT, SNEGSKA (reference sequence). There are 15 residues in the CDR3. CDR3 sequence: CSAHGQGAPNEKLFF. In nucleotides, the CDR3 is TGCAGTGCGCACGGACAGGGGGCTCCTAATGAAAAACTGTTTTTT.

This clonotype was counted a few times. The rearrangement uses TRBV6-5 and TRBJ2-1; 10 bases align to TRBD2. The CDR3 covers 15 residues. V lost 7 bases and J lost 4; bases outside the gene matches: 7. The germline gives CDR1 MNHEY, CDR2 SVGAGI. The CDR3 is CASTVSGGGYNEQFF. The CDR3 DNA is TGTGCCAGCACCGTGAGCGGGGGGGGTTACAATGAGCAGTTCTTC.

This sequence joins TRBV12-3 or TRBV12-4 and TRBJ1-2; 7 nucleotides agree with TRBD1. The CDR3 length is 16 residues. Trimming cost V 3 bases and J 2 bases; bases outside gene matches: 9. The CDR3 region has the DNA TGTGCCAGCAGTTTGGGGGGACAGCGCGCAAACTATGGCTACACCTTC. Translated: CASSLGGQRANYGYTF.

CDR3 loop: CASSLRDLDTQYF. In DNA, the CDR3 is TGTGCCAGCAGCTTAAGGGATCTTGATACGCAGTATTTT. This chain uses TRBV7-2 with TRBJ2-3; D gene uncertain. The V gene lost 2 bases and the J gene lost 6 bases, with 9 bases spanning the gap. Per germline, CDR1 SGHTA and CDR2 FQGNSA. This CDR3 is 13 amino acids long.

The rearrangement uses TRBV6-1 and TRBJ1-3, with D uncertain. Trimming took 8 bases from V and 0 from J, leaving 14 bases between them. The CDR3 sequence is 15 residues long. The germline gives CDR1 MNHNS, CDR2 SASEGT. CDR3 sequence reads: CASRQLIHSGNTIYF. CDR3 sequence (DNA): TGTGCCAGCCGGCAGCTAATCCACTCTGGAAACACCATATATTTT.

The chain has TRBV5-1 and TRBJ2-2, with D possibly being TRBD1 or TRBD2 (5 bases each). V lost 3 bases and J lost 2, with 23 bases in between. Germline CDR1 reads SGHRS; CDR2 reads YFSETQ. This CDR3 has 19 amino acids. The DNA of the CDR3 is TGCGCCAGCAGCTCGGCGAGGGGTACCCCATACATCAACACCGGGGAGCTGTTTTTT. It is translated as CASSSARGTPYINTGELFF. Together with reference TRBV5-1 and TRBJ2-2, the CDR3 gives the full variable domain: KAGVTQTPRYLIKTRGQQVTLSCSPISGHRSVSWYQQTPGQGLQFLFEYFSETQRNKGNFPGRFSGRQFSNSRSEMNVSTLELGDSALYLCASSSARGTPYINTGELFFGEGSRLTVL.

This clonotype was counted ten times or more. The rearrangement links TRBV3-1 to TRBJ2-5; D might be TRBD2 (6 bases). The germline gives CDR1 LGHDT, CDR2 YNNKEL (reference sequence). The V gene lost 3 bases and the J gene lost 2 bases, with 10 bases spanning the gap. The CDR3 loop spans 14 amino acids. This chain's CDR3 is CASSQGLHQETQYF. The CDR3 nucleotides read TGTGCCAGCAGCCAGGGACTTCATCAAGAGACCCAGTACTTC.

This clonotype occurred a few times. The rearrangement joins TRBV6-5 to TRBJ2-5; the D is unclear. Per the germline V gene, CDR1 is MNHEY and CDR2 is SVGAGI. Trimming left V 4 bases short and J 1 base short, with 25 bases between. The CDR3 length is 19 residues. The CDR3 coding sequence is TGTGCCAGCAGTTTGGTACCTCGAGAGGCAAACGCTCCCCAAGAGACCCAGTACTTC. Amino acids: CASSLVPREANAPQETQYF.

CDR3 DNA: TGTGCCAGCAGTTTAAATTGGCAGGTTGGGGCTCCCGGCGAGCAGTACGTC. Translation: CASSLNWQVGAPGEQYV. The chain carries TRBV12-3 or TRBV12-4 and TRBJ2-7, with D possibly matching TRBD1 (5 bases). V lost 2 bases, J lost 6 bases, and 23 bases lay in between. The CDR3 loop spans 17 amino acids.

This clonotype was counted only a few times. The genes are TRBV5-1 and TRBJ2-1; TRBD2 matches at 8 bases. This CDR3 contains 15 residues. Germline-derived CDR1 and CDR2 are SGHRS and YFSETQ. J lost 8 bases, V lost 4 bases, and 11 bases had no gene match. The DNA of the CDR3 is TGCGCCAGCAGCCGGGGGGGTTCGGGGGTCCATGAGCAGTTCTTC. This translates into CASSRGGSGVHEQFF.

This clonotype was seen only a few times. This chain uses TRBV5-1 with TRBJ2-3; 13 bases line up with TRBD2. The ends lost 6 bases at V and 4 bases at J; junction bases unmatched: 8. CDR1 is SGHRS, CDR2 YFSETQ, per germline. The CDR3 extends over 16 amino acids. Here the CDR3 reads CASTPLTSGGADTQYF. The DNA for the CDR3 is TGCGCCAGCACCCCATTAACTAGCGGGGGGGCAGATACGCAGTATTTT.